This TCR beta chain is from a study of T-cell reconstitution after alpha-beta-depleted transplantation in children. This clonotype was observed at least ten times. The authors prepared the TCRbeta library with unique molecular identifiers. One entry per CDR3 protein results from TCRdb running MiXCR on the PCR reads. The sample gives approximately 640,000 distinct CDR3 sequences, around a sixth of which show up once; about 1.1% is in the top ten. The CDR3 contains 12 residues. Trimming cost V 11 bases and J 3 bases, with 14 bases left between them. Germline V gene data show CDR1 as MNHNS and CDR2 as SASEGT.

The clonotype originates from a human donor who donated a stem cell graft to a child with acute myeloid leukemia. Here the sequenced sample was PBMCs from the stem cell graft donor, taken from the stem cell graft. V gene TRBV6-1 combines with J gene TRBJ2-7, with D perhaps being TRBD1 or TRBD2 (6 bases each). The CDR3 is CAAEGGGYEQYF. The CDR3, as DNA: TGTGCCGCCGAGGGGGGCGGCTACGAGCAGTACTTC.